Each of the 8 T cell receptor beta chains below was sequenced from the same sample in a study of cytomegalovirus exposure and HLA in healthy donors. This PCR relied on a set of 60 Vbeta primers and 13 Jbeta primers. The method was immunoSEQ multiplex PCR; TCRdb's version includes in-frame clones alone and lacks a portion of them. Seen here are under 150,000 clones, approximately 84% observed once, and the top ten hold 1.2% to 1.5%. Input material: PBMCs. The receptors here all came from a man aged 25-45 years in good health and CMV-seropositive.

CDR3 sequence reads: CASSDGPRLGTGNADEQFF. Here the CDR3 DNA reads TGTGCCAGCAGTGATGGCCCTCGACTCGGGACAGGGAATGCGGATGAGCAGTTCTTC. The chain joins TRBV6-1 to TRBJ2-1, with TRBD1 matching 9 bases. The V segment lost 3 bases and the J segment 8 bases; nucleotides outside the gene matches: 20. This CDR3 is 19 amino acids long. The germline CDR1 and CDR2 sequences are MNHNS and SASEGT.

This chain connects TRBV28 to TRBJ2-3; D remains ambiguous. Germline V gene data show CDR1 as MDHEN and CDR2 as SYDVKM. The CDR3 consists of 15 residues. V was shortened by 6 bases and J by 2 bases, with 15 bases between the two germline ends. The CDR3 protein is CASSTHTDSTDTQYF. DNA of the CDR3: TGTGCCAGCAGCACCCACACAGATTCCACAGATACGCAGTATTTT.

This rearrangement joins TRBV7-9 to TRBJ2-3; 8 nucleotides align to TRBD2. CDR3 length equals 18 residues. J was trimmed by 0 bases and V by 5 bases; bases with no gene match: 13. The germline V gene encodes CDR1 SEHNR and CDR2 FQNEAQ (reference sequence). The CDR3 reads CASSAPLGSGASTDTQYF. The CDR3 nucleotides read TGTGCCAGCAGCGCCCCTCTGGGTAGCGGGGCGAGCACAGATACGCAGTATTTT.

J is TRBJ2-1 and V is TRBV29-1; D is undetermined. This CDR3 has 13 residues. V was clipped by 5 bases and J by 8 bases, with 16 bases between them. Germline CDR1 is SQVTM and CDR2 is ANQGSEA. CDR3: CSVSPPVTDEQFF. Here the CDR3 DNA reads TGCAGCGTTTCCCCCCCCGTTACGGATGAGCAGTTCTTC.

The chain joins TRBV11-3 to TRBJ2-7, with D possibly being TRBD1 (6 bases). The CDR3 spans 15 residues. Germline V gene data show CDR1 as SGHNT and CDR2 as YENEEA. The ends were cut back, 1 base at V and 1 base at J, with 11 bases in the middle. The chain's CDR3 is CASSLGGGRSYEQYF. In DNA, the CDR3 is TGTGCCAGCAGCTTAGGAGGGGGACGGTCCTACGAGCAGTACTTC.

This CDR3 is CASSLQGTLYEQYF. CDR3 in DNA: TGTGCCAGCAGCCTACAGGGCACCCTCTACGAGCAGTACTTC. The genes are TRBV7-2 and TRBJ2-7; tentative D call: TRBD1 (6 bases). Germline values: CDR1 SGHTA, CDR2 FQGNSA. The V gene lost 5 bases and the J gene lost 3 bases, with 14 bases spanning the gap. The CDR3 is 14 residues long. Full variable domain (outside the CDR3, taken from reference TRBV7-2 and TRBJ2-7): GAGVSQSPSNKVTEKGKDVELRCDPISGHTALYWYRQSLGQGLEFLIYFQGNSAPDKSGLPSDRFSAERTGGSVSTLTIQRTQQEDSAVYLCASSLQGTLYEQYFGPGTRLTVT.

The chain has TRBV28 and TRBJ1-1, with 7 bases matching TRBD1. Germline V gene lookup returns CDR1 MDHEN and CDR2 SYDVKM. Losses at the gene ends were 6 bases for V and 10 bases for J; bases not matched to a gene: 8. The CDR3 spans 12 residues. The CDR3 protein is CASRTLDRPAFF. The CDR3 nucleotides are TGTGCCAGCAGGACCTTGGACAGGCCAGCTTTCTTT.

The chain has TRBV7-2 and TRBJ2-7, with 11 bases aligning to TRBD2. The germline CDR1 and CDR2 sequences are SGHTA and FQGNSA. Trimming cost V 2 bases and J 6 bases; bases outside gene matches: 9. CDR3 length: 16 amino acids. DNA of the CDR3: TGTGCCAGCAGCTTAAGGTCTAGCGGGGGGAAGGGCGAGCAGTACTTC. Amino acid sequence: CASSLRSSGGKGEQYF.